The T cell receptor beta chain described here comes from a study of response to subunit inactivated influenza vaccine. The study's findings and limits: Each seasonal flu vaccination may recruit only limited new T cells, authors suggested.

This clonotype was counted only a few times. Antigen specificity is unknown. Using its own MiXCR run on the RT-PCR reads, TCRdb lists one record per CDR3 protein. The data hold 450,000 to 600,000 distinct CDR3 sequences, with approximately 17% observed a single time. Material: CD4+ T cells sorted from PBMCs, obtained less than 30 months after vaccination. The source of this sequence is a man between 50 and 69 years old who received an inactivated influenza vaccine.

As DNA, the CDR3 is TGCGCCAGCAGCCAATCGGGCGGAATGGTTGGCTACACCTTC. Protein: CASSQSGGMVGYTF. V is TRBV4-3 and J is TRBJ1-2; D is ambiguous. Trimming cost V 2 bases and J 7 bases, with 14 bases left between them. Looked up from germline, CDR1 is LGHNA and CDR2 is YSLEER. The CDR3 sequence is 14 residues long.